The 26 T cell receptor beta chains in this list originate from one sample, sequenced in a study of T cell responses to AZD1222 COVID-19 vaccine. Measured with immunoSEQ multiplex PCR; TCRdb has only the in-frame clones, and not every one. Of around 140,000 clones in the sample, 90% were seen once. The material was peripheral blood, obtained on day 0 of AZD1222 vaccination. The receptors come from an adult in good health.

The chain links TRBV2 to TRBJ1-2; the D gene is possibly TRBD1 (5 bases). V lost 1 base and J lost 6, with 12 bases in between. Per germline, CDR1 SNHLY and CDR2 FYNNEI. This CDR3 has 14 amino acids. CDR3 nucleotide sequence: TGTGCCAGCAGTGAAGTTCAGGGTTCTGATGGCTACACCTTC. This sequence encodes CASSEVQGSDGYTF.

The chain combines TRBV7-6 with TRBJ2-7, with 7 nucleotides matching TRBD2. The CDR3 covers 16 residues. V dropped 0 bases and J dropped 1; count of bases not matched to a gene: 6. The germline gives CDR1 SGHVS, CDR2 FNYEAQ. The CDR3 DNA is TGTGCCAGCAGCTTAGCGGCGGGGGACTCTTCCTACGAGCAGTACTTC. This codes for CASSLAAGDSSYEQYF. Complete variable domain (other parts from reference TRBV7-6 and TRBJ2-7): GAGVSQSPRYKVTKRGQDVALRCDPISGHVSLYWYRQALGQGPEFLTYFNYEAQQDKSGLPNDRFSAERPEGSISTLTIQRTEQRDSAMYRCASSLAAGDSSYEQYFGPGTRLTVT.

The J gene is TRBJ2-7, the V gene TRBV27, with TRBD2 as a possible D gene (7 bases). The CDR3 is 15 residues long. Trimming took off 4 bases at V and 3 bases at J, with 16 bases between the two ends. CDR1 is MNHEY and CDR2 is SMNVEV in the germline V gene (reference sequence). The CDR3 DNA follows: TGTGCCAGCAGTTCCCCCCGGGGGGCTTTCTACGAGCAGTACTTC. Its protein product is CASSSPRGAFYEQYF.

The count of this clone is one. The V call is TRBV2, the J call TRBJ1-3; no definite D call. V gave up 7 bases and J gave up 7 bases, with 17 bases separating them. Germline assignment: CDR1 SNHLY and CDR2 FYNNEI. This CDR3 has 14 residues. DNA for the CDR3: TGTGCCAGCATGGGATTCGGCGGGAGCAACACCATATATTTT. Translating gives CASMGFGGSNTIYF.

The chain combines TRBV28 with TRBJ2-3; perhaps TRBD2 as D (6 bases). Germline lookup yields CDR1 MDHEN and CDR2 SYDVKM. The CDR3 runs to 16 residues. Between the trimmed V and J ends, which lost 2 bases and 0 bases, there was a span of 12 bases. CDR3 protein: CASSLMEGRSTDTQYF. The CDR3 coding sequence is TGTGCCAGCAGTTTAATGGAGGGGCGAAGCACAGATACGCAGTATTTT.

The chain links TRBV4-1 to TRBJ2-3; D is possibly TRBD1 (6 bases). Trimming left V 0 bases short and J 5 bases short, with 18 bases between. The CDR3 consists of 17 residues. Germline-derived CDR1 and CDR2 are MGHRA and YSYEKL. The CDR3 is CASSQEGRGSSVDTQYF. CDR3 nucleotides: TGCGCCAGCAGCCAAGAGGGTAGGGGGAGTAGCGTAGATACGCAGTATTTT.

The chain uses TRBV4-3 and TRBJ1-2; D gene ambiguous. Germline V gene data show CDR1 as LGHNA and CDR2 as YSLEER. The CDR3 is 15 residues long. Trimming pared 3 bases from V and 6 bases from J, leaving 17 bases between. CDR3 amino acids: CASSQEIDGDHGYTF. CDR3 in DNA: TGCGCCAGCAGCCAGGAAATAGACGGAGATCATGGCTACACCTTC.

The chain has TRBV27 and TRBJ1-2; TRBD1 aligns across 8 bases. J lost 0 bases, V lost 8 bases, and 8 bases had no gene match. This CDR3 contains 15 residues. The germline V gene has CDR1 MNHEY and CDR2 SMNVEV (reference sequence). The CDR3 coding sequence is TGTGCCAGCGGGCAAGACAGGGGACCTAACTATGGCTACACCTTC. The encoded protein is CASGQDRGPNYGYTF.

The table lists this clone with a few counts. The CDR3 DNA reads as TGTGCCAGCAGCTTAGCTTACAACACTGAAGCTTTCTTT. It encodes CASSLAYNTEAFF. This rearrangement joins TRBV7-2 to TRBJ1-1; D call uncertain. The CDR3 loop spans 13 amino acids. The germline CDR1 and CDR2 sequences are SGHTA and FQGNSA. Trimming removed 0 bases from V and 2 bases from J, with 4 bases in between. Together with reference TRBV7-2 and TRBJ1-1, the CDR3 gives the full variable domain: GAGVSQSPSNKVTEKGKDVELRCDPISGHTALYWYRQSLGQGLEFLIYFQGNSAPDKSGLPSDRFSAERTGGSVSTLTIQRTQQEDSAVYLCASSLAYNTEAFFGQGTRLTVV.

This sequence joins TRBV4-1 and TRBJ1-1; no definite D call. Germline V gene data show CDR1 as MGHRA and CDR2 as YSYEKL. The CDR3 consists of 13 residues. The germline V and J ends were trimmed by 1 base and 11 bases, with 14 bases remaining between them. CDR3 region: CASSQGPRGFAFF. In DNA, the CDR3 is TGCGCCAGCAGCCAAGGTCCCCGCGGTTTCGCTTTCTTT.

This sequence joins TRBV6-5 and TRBJ1-2; no reliable D call. Trimming took off 8 bases at V and 0 bases at J, with 7 bases between the two ends. In germline, CDR1 is MNHEY, CDR2 SVGAGI. This CDR3 region has 12 residues. CDR3 nucleotides: TGTGCCAGCTATTCGACTAACTATGGCTACACCTTC. Translated, it gives CASYSTNYGYTF.

This chain links TRBV6-5 with TRBJ2-1, with a tentative D call TRBD2 (5 bases). CDR3 length equals 15 residues. The germline V and J ends were trimmed by 2 bases and 6 bases, with 14 bases remaining between them. Germline CDR1 is MNHEY and CDR2 is SVGAGI. The CDR3 DNA reads TGTGCCAGCAGTTACGACCCCCGGACTGTCAATGAGCAGTTCTTC. This encodes CASSYDPRTVNEQFF.

The chain recombines TRBV7-9 with TRBJ2-1, with D perhaps matching TRBD2 (6 bases). The CDR3 spans 15 residues. CDR1 is SEHNR, CDR2 FQNEAQ, per germline (reference sequence). The V end was cut by 8 bases, the J end by 4 bases, with 18 bases between. In DNA form, the CDR3 reads TGTGCCAGCGAGGCCGGGGCTAGCGCGTACAATGAGCAGTTCTTC. Amino acids: CASEAGASAYNEQFF.

The CDR3, as DNA: TGTGCCAGCAGCTTAGCGGGAGAACGGTACAATGAGCAGTTCTTC. Amino acids: CASSLAGERYNEQFF. V usage is TRBV13 and J usage is TRBJ2-1, with D tentatively TRBD2 (6 bases). Germline V CDR1 and CDR2: PRHDT, FYEKMQ (reference sequence). The V gene lost 1 base and the J gene lost 4 bases, with 11 bases spanning the gap. This CDR3 spans 15 amino acids. Combining the CDR3 with reference TRBV13 and TRBJ2-1 gives the whole variable domain AAGVIQSPRHLIKEKRETATLKCYPIPRHDTVYWYQQGPGQDPQFLISFYEKMQSDKGSIPDRFSAQQFSDYHSELNMSSLELGDSALYFCASSLAGERYNEQFFGPGTRLTVL.

This clone appeared a single time. V and J are TRBV4-1 and TRBJ2-5; 11 bases line up with TRBD2. The CDR3 loop spans 16 amino acids. Trimming took 4 bases from V and 2 from J; bases not matched to a gene: 6. Germline CDR1 is MGHRA and CDR2 is YSYEKL. The CDR3 bases are TGCGCCAGCAGCCCTTTAGCGGGGGGGCAGCAAGAGACCCAGTACTTC. This codes for CASSPLAGGQQETQYF.

V and J are TRBV6-2 or TRBV6-3 and TRBJ2-7, with TRBD2 matching over 8 bases. Trimming took 1 base from V and 7 from J; bases not matched to a gene: 12. The CDR3 is made up of 16 amino acids. Germline V CDR1 and CDR2: MNHEY, SVGEGT. The CDR3 nucleotides are TGTGCCAGCAGTTACTTGAGCGGGAGAGGAACGGAGGAGCAGTACTTC. This encodes CASSYLSGRGTEEQYF.

The V call is TRBV13, the J call TRBJ1-1; D is ambiguous. Trimming pared 3 bases from V and 3 bases from J, leaving 8 bases between. Germline CDR1 PRHDT, CDR2 FYEKMQ (reference sequence). This CDR3 has 13 amino acids. The CDR3 DNA reads TGTGCCAGCAGCTTCGCATGGTACACTGAAGCTTTCTTT. Encoded protein: CASSFAWYTEAFF.

The chain joins TRBV5-1 to TRBJ2-2; 7 bases match TRBD1. The CDR3 runs to 15 residues. Germline lookup yields CDR1 SGHRS and CDR2 YFSETQ. V lost 5 bases, J lost 1 base, and 5 bases stayed unmatched. The DNA of the CDR3 is TGCGCCAGCAGGCAGGGACAGATGAACACCGGGGAGCTGTTTTTT. Translating it yields CASRQGQMNTGELFF.

The gene calls are TRBV3-1 (or the pseudogene TRBV3-2) and TRBJ2-2; D gene uncertain. The length of the CDR3 is 13 residues. V lost 4 bases and J 4 bases, leaving 7 bases between the germline ends. Germline V gene lookup returns CDR1 LGHDT and CDR2 YNNKEL (reference sequence). CDR3 DNA sequence: TGTGCCAGCAGCCGAGAAGTCACCGGGGAGCTGTTTTTT. Its translation: CASSREVTGELFF.

J is TRBJ2-7 and V is TRBV18; 7 nucleotides line up with TRBD1. The V segment lost 0 bases and the J segment 2 bases; nucleotides outside the gene matches: 1. Germline V CDR1 and CDR2: KGHSH, LQKENI. CDR3 length: 14 residues. CDR3 loop: CASSPPRGPYEQYF. For the CDR3, the DNA is TGTGCCAGCTCACCACCAAGGGGGCCCTACGAGCAGTACTTC. Using reference TRBV18 and TRBJ2-7 for the parts outside the CDR3, the full variable domain is NAGVMQNPRHLVRRRGQEARLRCSPMKGHSHVYWYRQLPEEGLKFMVYLQKENIIDESGMPKERFSAEFPKEGPSILRIQQVVRGDSAAYFCASSPPRGPYEQYFGPGTRLTVT.

The chain joins TRBV4-2 to TRBJ1-2, with unresolved D. CDR3 size: 13 residues. Germline CDR1 is LGHNA and CDR2 is YNFKEQ. Between the trimmed V and J ends, which lost 0 bases and 4 bases, there was a span of 6 bases. The CDR3 sequence: CASSQDQSYGYTF. CDR3 coding DNA: TGTGCCAGCAGCCAAGACCAAAGCTATGGCTACACCTTC.

This chain joins TRBV4-3 and TRBJ2-1; perhaps TRBD2 as D (6 bases). This CDR3 region has 15 residues. V was clipped by 1 base and J by 8 bases, with 15 bases between them. CDR1 and CDR2 from the germline V gene are LGHNA and YSLEER. The chain's CDR3 is CASSQVAGPFHEQFF. The CDR3 DNA reads as TGCGCCAGCAGCCAAGTGGCGGGACCATTCCATGAGCAGTTCTTC.

V usage is TRBV19 and J usage is TRBJ1-1, with D uncertain. Trimming shortened V by 4 bases and J by 1 base, and 7 bases separated the two germline ends. This CDR3 contains 13 residues. The germline CDR1 and CDR2 sequences are LNHDA and SQIVND (reference sequence). The CDR3 DNA reads TGTGCCAGTAGTAACTGGGGGAACACTGAAGCTTTCTTT. Its protein product is CASSNWGNTEAFF.

The chain recombines TRBV23-1 with TRBJ2-1, with TRBD2 identical over 11 bases. TRBV23-1 is given ORF status, its function remaining uncertain. The CDR3 is 18 residues long. Trimming cost V 2 bases and J 5 bases; bases outside gene matches: 11. The CDR3 region is CASSQGPPTSGGNNEQFF. Here the CDR3 DNA reads TGCGCCAGCAGTCAAGGACCCCCCACTAGCGGGGGAAACAATGAGCAGTTCTTC.

The chain has TRBV7-2 and TRBJ1-3, with D perhaps matching TRBD1 (6 bases). Germline-derived CDR1 and CDR2 are SGHTA and FQGNSA. V was cut by 1 base and J by 4 bases, with 11 bases left in between. The CDR3 has 15 amino acids. DNA of the CDR3: TGTGCCAGCAGCTTAGTGCAGGGGAGCGGAAACACCATATATTTT. Translation gives CASSLVQGSGNTIYF.

The chain uses TRBV2 and TRBJ2-7; the D is unclear. This CDR3 comprises 11 residues. Between the trimmed V and J ends, which lost 5 bases and 2 bases, there was a span of 4 bases. CDR1 SNHLY and CDR2 FYNNEI come from the germline V gene. The CDR3 DNA reads TGTGCCAGCAGTTCAGCCTACGAGCAGTACTTC. This encodes CASSSAYEQYF. The complete variable domain, with remaining parts taken from reference TRBV2 and TRBJ2-7, reads EPEVTQTPSHQVTQMGQEVILRCVPISNHLYFYWYRQILGQKVEFLVSFYNNEISEKSEIFDDQFSVERPDGSNFTLKIRSTKLEDSAMYFCASSSAYEQYFGPGTRLTVT.